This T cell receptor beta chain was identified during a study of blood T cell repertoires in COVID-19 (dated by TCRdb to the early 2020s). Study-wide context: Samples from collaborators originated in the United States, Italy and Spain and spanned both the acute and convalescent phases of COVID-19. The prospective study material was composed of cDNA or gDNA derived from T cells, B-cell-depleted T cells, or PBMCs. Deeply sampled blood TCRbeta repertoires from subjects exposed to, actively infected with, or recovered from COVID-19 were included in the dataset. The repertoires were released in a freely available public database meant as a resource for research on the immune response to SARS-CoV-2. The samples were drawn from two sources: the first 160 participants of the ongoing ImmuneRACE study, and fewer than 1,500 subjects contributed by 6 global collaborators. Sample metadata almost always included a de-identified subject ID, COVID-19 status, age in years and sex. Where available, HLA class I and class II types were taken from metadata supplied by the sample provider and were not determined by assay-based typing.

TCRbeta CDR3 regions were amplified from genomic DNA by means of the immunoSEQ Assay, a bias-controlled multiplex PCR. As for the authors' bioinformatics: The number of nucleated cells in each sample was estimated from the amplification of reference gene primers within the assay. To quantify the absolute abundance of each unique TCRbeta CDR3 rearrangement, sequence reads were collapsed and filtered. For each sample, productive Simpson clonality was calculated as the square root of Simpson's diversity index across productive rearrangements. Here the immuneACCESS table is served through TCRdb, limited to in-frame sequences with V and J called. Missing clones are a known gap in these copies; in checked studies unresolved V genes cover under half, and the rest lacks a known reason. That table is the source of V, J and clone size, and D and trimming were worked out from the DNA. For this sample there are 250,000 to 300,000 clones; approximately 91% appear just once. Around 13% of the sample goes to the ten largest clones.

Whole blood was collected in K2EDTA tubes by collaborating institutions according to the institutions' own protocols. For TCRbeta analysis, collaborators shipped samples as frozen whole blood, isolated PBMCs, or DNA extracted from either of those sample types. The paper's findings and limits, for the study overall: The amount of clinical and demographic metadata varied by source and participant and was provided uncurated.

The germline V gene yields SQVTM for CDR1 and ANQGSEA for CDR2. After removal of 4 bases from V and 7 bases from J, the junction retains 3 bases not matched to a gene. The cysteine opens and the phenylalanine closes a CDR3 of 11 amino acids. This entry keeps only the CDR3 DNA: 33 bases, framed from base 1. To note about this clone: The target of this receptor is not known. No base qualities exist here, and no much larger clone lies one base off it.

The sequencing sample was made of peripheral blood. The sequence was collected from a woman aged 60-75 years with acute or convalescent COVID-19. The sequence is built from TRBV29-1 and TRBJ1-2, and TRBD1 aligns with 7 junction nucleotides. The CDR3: CSVGQGVGYTF. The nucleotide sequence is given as TGCAGCGTTGGGCAGGGGGTTGGCTACACCTTC. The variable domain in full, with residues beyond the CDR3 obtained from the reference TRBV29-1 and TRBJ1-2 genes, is SAVISQKPSRDICQRGTSLTIQCQVDSQVTMMFWYRQQPGQSLTLIATANQGSEATYESGFVIDKFPISRPNLTFSTLTVSNMSPEDSSIYLCSVGQGVGYTFGSGTRLTVV.